Presented here are 23 T cell receptor beta chains from one specimen sequenced in a study of blood T cell repertoires in COVID-19 (dated by TCRdb to 2020 to 2022). Library preparation used the immunoSEQ multiplex PCR assay. TCRdb retrieved this table from immuneACCESS and kept in-frame rearrangements only. Not all clones are present; in checked studies, unresolved V genes account for under half, and no reason is known for the remainder. The sample table contains around 12,000 clones; only one count was recorded for approximately 90% of them. The top ten clones comprise around 13% of the sample. Material for sequencing was peripheral blood. These receptors all stem from a human donor in a cohort sampled during active COVID-19.

V is TRBV5-5 and J is TRBJ2-1; D call uncertain. V lost 0 bases and J 0 bases, leaving 10 bases between the germline ends. This CDR3 comprises 16 residues. Germline V gene lookup returns CDR1 SGHKS and CDR2 YYEKEE (reference sequence). CDR3 loop: CASSLAVEASYNEQFF. CDR3 sequence (DNA): TGTGCCAGCAGCTTGGCCGTAGAGGCCTCCTACAATGAGCAGTTCTTC.

The chain combines TRBV10-3 with TRBJ2-7; 9 nucleotides match TRBD2. Germline CDR1 and CDR2: ENHRY and SYGVKD. The CDR3 is 14 amino acids. Germline trimming cut 5 bases from V and 2 bases from J; bases unmatched to any gene: 4. CDR3 in DNA: TGTGCCATCAGTCTTAGCGGGAGCACCTACGAGCAGTACTTC. It specifies CAISLSGSTYEQYF.

The chain combines TRBV7-2 with TRBJ2-1, with D uncertain. V was shortened by 2 bases and J by 3 bases, with 8 bases between the two germline ends. The CDR3 length is 14 residues. From germline, CDR1 is SGHTA and CDR2 FQGNSA. The CDR3 loop reads CASSLLGSYNEQFF. The CDR3, as DNA: TGTGCCAGCAGCTTACTAGGCAGCTACAATGAGCAGTTCTTC.

V and J are TRBV10-3 and TRBJ2-2; 8 bases align to TRBD2. V was pared by 2 bases and J by 0 bases, with 2 bases of the junction left unmatched. This CDR3 has 16 residues. CDR1 is ENHRY, CDR2 SYGVKD, per germline. The CDR3 DNA reads TGTGCCATCAGTGAGGCGACTAGCGCGAACACCGGGGAGCTGTTTTTT. Translated: CAISEATSANTGELFF.

V usage is TRBV18 and J usage is TRBJ2-5; weak D call: TRBD1 (5 bases). This CDR3 region has 13 residues. The ends were cut back, 4 bases at V and 4 bases at J, with 10 bases in the middle. Per the germline V gene, CDR1 is KGHSH and CDR2 is LQKENI. The CDR3 protein is CASSLGRAETQYF. For the CDR3, the DNA is TGTGCCAGCTCACTCGGCAGGGCAGAGACCCAGTACTTC.

The CDR3 DNA follows: TGTGCCAGCAGCACCGGACAGGGGACCTATGGCTACACCTTC. It translates to CASSTGQGTYGYTF. The genes are TRBV7-2 and TRBJ1-2; 9 nucleotides match TRBD1. Germline V lookup: CDR1 SGHTA, CDR2 FQGNSA. This CDR3 spans 14 amino acids. Trimming removed 5 bases from V and 4 bases from J; junction bases left unmatched: 5.

CDR3 bases: TGTGCCAGTAGTAGCAGCGGGAGCTCCTACAATGAGCAGTTCTTC. Amino acid sequence: CASSSSGSSYNEQFF. The chain carries TRBV19 and TRBJ2-1; 8 bases are shared with TRBD2. The length of the CDR3 is 15 residues. Germline lookup yields CDR1 LNHDA and CDR2 SQIVND (reference sequence). Trimming cost V 4 bases and J 0 bases; bases outside gene matches: 2.

Only one count was recorded for this clone. This rearrangement joins TRBV6-5 to TRBJ2-1; 10 bases are shared with TRBD1. This CDR3 has 14 amino acids. V gave up 6 bases and J gave up 8 bases; unmatched junction bases: 7. The V gene's germline CDR1 is MNHEY and CDR2 SVGAGI. In nucleotides, the CDR3 is TGTGCCAGCAGGGGAGACAGGGGGCGGTATGAGCAGTTCTTC. The encoded protein is CASRGDRGRYEQFF.

The chain carries TRBV3-1 (or the pseudogene TRBV3-2) and TRBJ1-6, with D unclear. CDR3 size: 14 residues. Germline CDR1 and CDR2: LGHDT and YNNKEL (reference sequence). V lost 5 bases and J lost 9, with 14 bases in between. Here the CDR3 reads CASSDGEGFSPLHF. The DNA for the CDR3 is TGTGCCAGCAGCGACGGAGAGGGTTTTTCACCCCTCCACTTT.

Remarks on this clone: This same CDR3 is encoded by further DNA sequences in the sample. The chain couples TRBV9 to TRBJ1-6; no definite D call. This CDR3 spans 17 amino acids. CDR1 SGDLS and CDR2 YYNGEE come from the germline V gene. V gave up 0 bases and J gave up 0 bases, with 10 bases separating them. The CDR3 protein is CASSVDGGSSYNSPLHF. CDR3 nucleotide sequence: TGTGCCAGCAGCGTAGATGGAGGGAGCTCCTATAATTCACCCCTCCACTTT. The entire variable domain, with the rest obtained from reference TRBV9 and TRBJ1-6, is as follows: DSGVTQTPKHLITATGQRVTLRCSPRSGDLSVYWYQQSLDQGLQFLIQYYNGEERAKGNILERFSAQQFPDLHSELNLSSLELGDSALYFCASSVDGGSSYNSPLHFGNGTRLTVT.

The V and J genes are TRBV3-1 (or the pseudogene TRBV3-2) and TRBJ2-7; D is ambiguous. CDR3 length: 13 amino acids. Trimming shortened V by 2 bases and J by 0 bases, and 5 bases separated the two germline ends. Germline loops: CDR1 LGHDT, CDR2 YNNKEL (reference sequence). DNA of the CDR3: TGTGCCAGCAGCCAATACAGCTCCTACGAGCAGTACTTC. Translating gives CASSQYSSYEQYF.

This clone appeared once. The chain has TRBV18 and TRBJ2-5; 8 bases fit TRBD2. Trimming at V came to 6 bases and at J to 4 bases, leaving 10 bases not matched to a gene. The CDR3 has 15 amino acids. Germline CDR1 is KGHSH and CDR2 is LQKENI. The CDR3 is CASSLPGLGTETQYF. DNA of the CDR3: TGTGCCAGCTCCCTCCCGGGACTAGGCACAGAGACCCAGTACTTC. Complete variable domain (other parts from reference TRBV18 and TRBJ2-5): NAGVMQNPRHLVRRRGQEARLRCSPMKGHSHVYWYRQLPEEGLKFMVYLQKENIIDESGMPKERFSAEFPKEGPSILRIQQVVRGDSAAYFCASSLPGLGTETQYFGPGTRLLVL.

The gene calls are TRBV6-1 and TRBJ2-7, with a possible D match to TRBD2 (6 bases). Germline assignment: CDR1 MNHNS and CDR2 SASEGT. Trimming cost V 1 base and J 7 bases, with 8 bases left between them. The CDR3 runs 12 residues. CDR3 sequence: CASSEGGGEQYF. In DNA form, the CDR3 reads TGTGCCAGCAGTGAAGGGGGAGGAGAGCAGTACTTC.

The rearrangement links TRBV7-9 to TRBJ2-7; weak D call: TRBD1 (5 bases). There are 14 residues in the CDR3. Germline loops: CDR1 SEHNR, CDR2 FQNEAQ (reference sequence). The V end was cut by 4 bases, the J end by 3 bases, with 13 bases between. The CDR3 loop reads CASSSNQGYYEQYF. CDR3 nucleotides: TGTGCCAGCAGCTCCAACCAGGGATACTACGAGCAGTACTTC. The full variable domain, its missing parts supplied by reference TRBV7-9 and TRBJ2-7, is DTGVSQNPRHKITKRGQNVTFRCDPISEHNRLYWYRQTLGQGPEFLTYFQNEAQLEKSRLLSDRFSAERPKGSFSTLEIQRTEQGDSAMYLCASSSNQGYYEQYFGPGTRLTVT.

The chain joins TRBV28 to TRBJ2-1, with 13 nucleotides matching TRBD2. V shed 6 bases and J 5 bases; nucleotides not matched to a gene: 16. There are 19 residues in the CDR3. Germline CDR1 reads MDHEN; CDR2 reads SYDVKM. CDR3 in amino acids: CASSRTGKLAGGPDNEQFF. As DNA, the CDR3 is TGTGCCAGCAGCAGGACAGGGAAACTAGCGGGAGGGCCCGACAATGAGCAGTTCTTC.

The chain joins TRBV5-1 to TRBJ2-7, with 10 positions matching TRBD1. The CDR3 is 15 amino acids. J gave up 3 bases and V 4 bases, and 7 bases lay outside the gene matches. Germline lookup yields CDR1 SGHRS and CDR2 YFSETQ. CDR3: CASSTGQGTFYEQYF. CDR3 nucleotide sequence: TGCGCCAGCAGCACGGGACAGGGGACTTTCTACGAGCAGTACTTC.

The J gene is TRBJ2-7, the V gene TRBV19, with 14 bases matching TRBD2. Germline CDR1 reads LNHDA; CDR2 reads SQIVND (reference sequence). This CDR3 has 15 residues. Trimming cost V 4 bases and J 5 bases; bases outside gene matches: 4. The CDR3 here is CASSTGTSGRDEQYF. In DNA form, the CDR3 reads TGTGCCAGTAGTACGGGGACTAGCGGGAGAGACGAGCAGTACTTC.

This clone appeared a few times. The chain couples TRBV6-2 or TRBV6-3 to TRBJ2-1; tentatively, D is TRBD1 (5 bases). CDR1 MNHEY and CDR2 SVGEGT come from the germline V gene. V was pared by 0 bases and J by 1 base, with 13 bases between. The length of the CDR3 is 17 residues. Written as DNA, the CDR3 is TGTGCCAGCAGTTACTCCCTGCACAGGCAATCCTACAATGAGCAGTTCTTC. Translating it yields CASSYSLHRQSYNEQFF.

The rearrangement links TRBV7-9 to TRBJ1-2; the D gene is possibly TRBD1 (5 bases). Germline V lookup: CDR1 SEHNR, CDR2 FQNEAQ (reference sequence). The CDR3 totals 15 residues. Trimming removed 10 bases from V and 5 bases from J, with 23 bases in between. The CDR3 coding sequence is TGTGCCACCCCCGGGAGGGGATCAGAGGCATATGGCTACACCTTC. Translation: CATPGRGSEAYGYTF.

This clone has more than one count but fewer than ten. This rearrangement joins TRBV6-6 to TRBJ2-2; 9 bases match TRBD1. Losses at the gene ends were 7 bases for V and 3 bases for J; bases not matched to a gene: 6. Looked up from germline, CDR1 is MNHNY and CDR2 is SVGAGI (reference sequence). The CDR3 is 15 residues long. CDR3 nucleotide sequence: TGTGCCAGCACCAAAGGGGACAGGGACACCGGGGAGCTGTTTTTT. Protein sequence: CASTKGDRDTGELFF.

The CDR3 bases are TGTGCCAGCACCGATACGACAGGGGGTTTAACCGGGGAGCTGTTTTTT. Translating it yields CASTDTTGGLTGELFF. The genes are TRBV9 and TRBJ2-2, with TRBD1 matching over 9 bases. The ends lost 6 bases at V and 5 bases at J; junction bases unmatched: 11. The germline V gene has CDR1 SGDLS and CDR2 YYNGEE. The CDR3 sequence is 16 residues long.

The chain employs TRBV19 and TRBJ1-1; TRBD1 is a possible D gene (5 bases). This CDR3 comprises 13 residues. Germline CDR1 and CDR2: LNHDA and SQIVND (reference sequence). V lost 3 bases, J lost 1 base, and 6 bases lay in between. The CDR3 is CASSIGQNTEAFF. CDR3 bases: TGTGCCAGTAGTATCGGACAGAACACTGAAGCTTTCTTT.

The V gene is TRBV6-6, the J gene TRBJ2-7; 11 bases fit TRBD1. V shed 5 bases, J shed 6 bases, and the junction held 6 bases outside the gene matches. There are 14 residues in the CDR3. The germline gives CDR1 MNHNY, CDR2 SVGAGI (reference sequence). Here the CDR3 DNA reads TGTGCCAGCAGTGCCGGGACAGGGGGTTCCGAGCAGTACTTC. This translates into CASSAGTGGSEQYF.